One sample yielded the 27 T cell receptor beta chains listed below, sequenced in a study of control samples from healthy donors and cancer patients. The protocol was immunoSEQ multiplex PCR, while the TCRdb copy is restricted to in-frame clones and leaves out a portion. The sample carries some 130,000 clones, about nine tenths recorded once. The sample was blood. These receptors came from a man aged 40-50 years in good health.

The chain carries TRBV3-1 (or the pseudogene TRBV3-2) and TRBJ2-7; 10 nucleotides agree with TRBD2. Germline trimming cut 0 bases from V and 3 bases from J; bases unmatched to any gene: 11. The length of the CDR3 is 18 residues. The V gene's germline CDR1 is LGHDT and CDR2 YNNKEL (reference sequence). This CDR3 reads CASSQESRSLAGVYEQYF. CDR3 nucleotides: TGTGCCAGCAGCCAAGAATCGCGAAGTCTAGCGGGGGTCTACGAGCAGTACTTC.

There are a few counts of this clone. J is TRBJ1-1 and V is TRBV25-1, with 8 bases fitting TRBD1. Germline V gives CDR1 MGHDK, CDR2 SYGVNS. The CDR3 spans 12 residues. With V trimmed by 6 bases and J by 5 bases, 2 bases remained unmatched. CDR3 coding DNA: TGTGCCAGCAGGGGACAGGTTACTGAAGCTTTCTTT. Translation: CASRGQVTEAFF.

This chain uses TRBV12-5 with TRBJ2-7; the match to TRBD1 covers 10 bases. The V segment lost 1 base and the J segment 2 bases; nucleotides outside the gene matches: 5. Germline lookup yields CDR1 LGHNT and CDR2 FRNRAP. The CDR3 is 16 amino acids. The CDR3 sequence: CASGLALTGGPYEQYF. DNA of the CDR3: TGTGCTAGTGGTTTGGCTTTGACAGGGGGCCCCTACGAGCAGTACTTC.

CDR3 sequence reads: CASGLRTGEDTQYF. CDR3 coding DNA: TGTGCCAGCGGTCTTCGGACAGGGGAAGATACGCAGTATTTT. V is TRBV27 and J is TRBJ2-3; 9 bases agree with TRBD1. The CDR3 contains 14 residues. Germline loops: CDR1 MNHEY, CDR2 SMNVEV (reference sequence). V lost 8 bases to trimming and J lost 5 bases; unmatched junction nucleotides: 8.

The V call is TRBV9, the J call TRBJ2-1; possible D gene TRBD2, 7 bases. Germline assignment: CDR1 SGDLS and CDR2 YYNGEE. V lost 6 bases and J lost 4, with 17 bases in between. The CDR3 loop spans 15 amino acids. DNA for the CDR3: TGTGCCAGCACCCCAAATGCGGGGGCATACAATGAGCAGTTCTTC. Amino acids: CASTPNAGAYNEQFF.

The chain links TRBV27 to TRBJ1-5; D gene unclear. This CDR3 contains 13 residues. In germline, CDR1 is MNHEY, CDR2 SMNVEV (reference sequence). Trimming cost V 7 bases and J 0 bases, with 7 bases left between them. The CDR3 sequence is CASKLYSNQPQHF. CDR3 in DNA: TGTGCCAGCAAACTGTATAGCAATCAGCCCCAGCATTTT.

This clone was recorded a few times. The genes are TRBV6-5 and TRBJ1-2; a weak D match, TRBD1 (5 bases). CDR1 and CDR2 from the germline V gene are MNHEY and SVGAGI. V lost 5 bases to trimming and J lost 3 bases, with 10 bases between them. This CDR3 comprises 13 residues. The CDR3 DNA follows: TGTGCCAGCAGTCGACAGAACGACTATGGCTACACCTTC. It encodes CASSRQNDYGYTF.

This clone was counted only a few times. The V and J genes are TRBV23-1 and TRBJ2-5, with 7 nucleotides matching TRBD2. TRBV23-1 is known as an ORF, though its function is uncertain. The junction had 12 bases not matched to a gene; V was cut back by 4 bases and J by 7 bases. CDR3 size: 15 residues. DNA of the CDR3: TGCGCCAGCAGTCCAACCATGGGAGGGCCGACGACCCAGTACTTC. It translates to CASSPTMGGPTTQYF.

The rearrangement joins TRBV7-9 to TRBJ2-5; D is unclear. Germline-derived CDR1 and CDR2 are SEHNR and FQNEAQ (reference sequence). Trimming removed 0 bases at V and 4 bases at J, with 3 bases between. The CDR3 totals 12 residues. The CDR3 bases are TGTGCCAGCAGCTTAGCTTCAGAGACCCAGTACTTC. This gives the protein CASSLASETQYF.

The V and J genes are TRBV27 and TRBJ2-2, with 15 bases matching TRBD2. Germline CDR1 and CDR2: MNHEY and SMNVEV (reference sequence). This CDR3 is built from 18 residues. The V and J ends lost 5 bases and 6 bases, in that order; junction bases with no gene match: 10. The CDR3 DNA sequence: TGTGCCAGCAGTCCCGGGACTAGCGGGGGGCTAGGGTCCGGGGAGCTGTTTTTT. This codes for CASSPGTSGGLGSGELFF.

The chain joins TRBV7-3 to TRBJ1-1; the D is unclear. V was pared by 1 base and J by 3 bases, with 6 bases between. This CDR3 region has 13 residues. CDR1 and CDR2 from the germline V gene are SGHTA and FQGTGA. This CDR3 reads CASSLRVDTEAFF. CDR3 in DNA: TGTGCCAGCAGCTTAAGGGTAGACACTGAAGCTTTCTTT.

V gene TRBV5-4 combines with J gene TRBJ2-2, with D uncertain. From germline, CDR1 is SGHNT and CDR2 YYREEE (reference sequence). The length of the CDR3 is 12 residues. V was cut by 6 bases and J by 0 bases, with 3 bases left in between. The CDR3 protein is CASNTNTGELFF. CDR3 sequence (DNA): TGTGCCAGCAATACGAACACCGGGGAGCTGTTTTTT. Supplemented by reference TRBV5-4 and TRBJ2-2, the full variable domain reads ETGVTQSPTHLIKTRGQQVTLRCSSQSGHNTVSWYQQALGQGPQFIFQYYREEENGRGNFPPRFSGLQFPNYSSELNVNALELDDSALYLCASNTNTGELFFGEGSRLTVL.

A remark on this clone: The junction departs from germline at one end; a sequencing error may be responsible. The chain couples TRBV6-5 to TRBJ2-1; perhaps D is TRBD1 or TRBD2 (5 bases each). Per the germline V gene, CDR1 is MNHEY and CDR2 is SVGAGI. This CDR3 contains 13 residues. The CDR3 bases are TGTGCCAGCAGTTTCGGGACCTACGATGAGCAGTTCTTC. Its protein is CASSFGTYDEQFF.

The chain employs TRBV5-1 and TRBJ1-5; D is undetermined. V lost 0 bases to trimming and J lost 7 bases, with 17 bases between them. Germline V gene data show CDR1 as SGHRS and CDR2 as YFSETQ. The length of the CDR3 is 16 residues. The CDR3 sequence: CASSLEGWSTGQPQHF. DNA of the CDR3: TGCGCCAGCAGCTTGGAGGGTTGGAGTACTGGGCAGCCCCAGCATTTT.

The sample holds one count of this clone. The chain recombines TRBV5-1 with TRBJ2-2; D gene uncertain. Germline loops: CDR1 SGHRS, CDR2 YFSETQ. The CDR3 is 15 amino acids. V was clipped by 4 bases and J by 0 bases, with 10 bases between them. CDR3: CASSVAGSNTGELFF. The DNA of the CDR3 is TGCGCCAGCAGCGTGGCAGGTTCGAACACCGGGGAGCTGTTTTTT. Full variable domain (rest looked up from reference TRBV5-1 and TRBJ2-2): KAGVTQTPRYLIKTRGQQVTLSCSPISGHRSVSWYQQTPGQGLQFLFEYFSETQRNKGNFPGRFSGRQFSNSRSEMNVSTLELGDSALYLCASSVAGSNTGELFFGEGSRLTVL.

This clone appeared once. V usage is TRBV28 and J usage is TRBJ1-2, with 8 bases matching TRBD1. The CDR3 has 18 amino acids. With V trimmed by 1 base and J by 8 bases, 18 bases remained unmatched. The germline gives CDR1 MDHEN, CDR2 SYDVKM. Here the CDR3 reads CASSLFIPGGAGFVGYTF. The CDR3 DNA reads TGTGCCAGCAGTTTATTTATTCCAGGGGGCGCGGGGTTTGTGGGCTACACCTTC.

The V call is TRBV7-8, the J call TRBJ2-3, with a weak D call TRBD2 (5 bases). Trimming stripped 8 bases from V and 2 bases from J, with 17 bases between. The CDR3 extends over 15 amino acids. Germline values: CDR1 SGHVS, CDR2 FQNEAQ. The CDR3 nucleotides are TGTGCCAGCCTCGACCGGACTCGTGACACAGATACGCAGTATTTT. Protein sequence: CASLDRTRDTDTQYF.

The gene calls are TRBV14 and TRBJ2-1; the D is unclear. Trimming shortened V by 6 bases and J by 7 bases, and 16 bases separated the two germline ends. CDR3 length equals 14 residues. Germline CDR1 and CDR2: SGHDN and FVKESK. The DNA for the CDR3 is TGTGCCAGCAGTGGCACATATGTTTCGAATGAGCAGTTCTTC. It translates to CASSGTYVSNEQFF.

This chain joins TRBV29-1 and TRBJ1-1; D is unclear. Germline values: CDR1 SQVTM, CDR2 ANQGSEA. The CDR3 spans 12 residues. The ends were cut back, 5 bases at V and 0 bases at J, with 7 bases in the middle. The CDR3 region is CSVRRMNTEAFF. Here the CDR3 DNA reads TGCAGCGTTCGGCGGATGAACACTGAAGCTTTCTTT.

This chain links TRBV27 with TRBJ2-3; the D gene is possibly TRBD2 (5 bases). Germline CDR1 reads MNHEY; CDR2 reads SMNVEV (reference sequence). V lost 7 bases and J lost 5, with 16 bases in between. The length of the CDR3 is 14 residues. The chain's CDR3 is CASNLFKGEDTQYF. The DNA for the CDR3 is TGTGCCAGCAATCTTTTCAAGGGAGAAGATACGCAGTATTTT.

J is TRBJ2-3 and V is TRBV5-1; maybe TRBD1 (6 bases). V lost 0 bases and J 4 bases, leaving 15 bases between the germline ends. This CDR3 is built from 16 residues. The germline CDR1 and CDR2 sequences are SGHRS and YFSETQ. CDR3 residues: CASSLAGARGSDTQYF. CDR3 nucleotides: TGCGCCAGCAGCTTGGCCGGAGCCAGGGGCTCAGATACGCAGTATTTT.

The chain employs TRBV5-4 and TRBJ2-3, with D unclear. This CDR3 is built from 12 residues. CDR1 and CDR2 (germline): SGHNT, YYREEE (reference sequence). The V and J ends lost 3 bases and 2 bases respectively, with 4 bases between them. The CDR3 sequence: CASSSTTDTQYF. The CDR3 DNA is TGTGCCAGCAGCTCCACCACAGATACGCAGTATTTT.

This clone has only a few counts. The rearrangement joins TRBV11-2 to TRBJ1-6; TRBD1 is a possible D gene (5 bases). The length of the CDR3 is 15 residues. The germline V gene encodes CDR1 SGHAT and CDR2 FQNNGV. Trimming took 6 bases from V and 5 from J, leaving 14 bases between them. CDR3 protein: CASSLSDSDNSPLHF. Written as DNA, the CDR3 is TGTGCCAGCAGTTTAAGTGACAGCGATAATTCACCCCTCCACTTT.

The CDR3 DNA reads TGTGCCAGCAGCACGGACCCTTTTACCAACACTGAAGCTTTCTTT. As protein: CASSTDPFTNTEAFF. This chain joins TRBV5-6 and TRBJ1-1; the D is unclear. V lost 4 bases and J 2 bases, leaving 15 bases between the germline ends. Germline CDR1 is SGHDT and CDR2 is YYEEEE. CDR3 length: 15 residues.

This chain links TRBV7-8 with TRBJ2-3, with 7 bases lining up with TRBD1. The V gene's germline CDR1 is SGHVS and CDR2 FQNEAQ. The CDR3 is 12 residues long. Germline trimming cut 1 base from V and 11 bases from J; bases unmatched to any gene: 3. The CDR3 coding sequence is TGTGCCAGCAGCTTAGGAGGGGGCGGGCAGTATTTT. It yields the protein CASSLGGGGQYF.

In this sample, this clone turned up a few times. The chain combines TRBV28 with TRBJ1-5, with a tentative D call TRBD1 (6 bases). The CDR3 loop spans 15 amino acids. The germline CDR1 and CDR2 sequences are MDHEN and SYDVKM. V was shortened by 3 bases and J by 4 bases, with 13 bases between the two germline ends. CDR3 residues: CASSFTGRDNQPQHF. DNA of the CDR3: TGTGCCAGCAGTTTCACAGGGCGGGATAATCAGCCCCAGCATTTT.

The chain employs TRBV6-5 and TRBJ1-2; D is undetermined. CDR3 length equals 13 residues. Per germline, CDR1 MNHEY and CDR2 SVGAGI. Trimming shortened V by 4 bases and J by 5 bases, and 11 bases separated the two germline ends. CDR3 amino acids: CASSSIQKYGYTF. CDR3 sequence (DNA): TGTGCCAGCAGTTCCATTCAGAAATATGGCTACACCTTC.